This is a list of T cell receptor beta chains from one sample in a study of blood T cell repertoires in COVID-19. Sequenced by immunoSEQ multiplex PCR; TCRdb stores in-frame clones only, minus some. The sample yields approximately 210,000 clones, roughly four fifths seen once. Sequencing input: peripheral blood. The receptors come from a woman aged 45-59 years with active or convalescent COVID-19. Both conserved end residues are part of each CDR3. D genes are given only for firm matches. A clone size is listed for some rows: how often the clone was seen (once, few, many), or a class if it is expanded.

clone_size d_call j_call v_call cdr3_aa cdr3_nt
- TRBD1 TRBJ1-4 TRBV29-1 CSRRDRELATNEKLFF TGCAGCCGTCGGGACAGGGAGCTTGCAACTAATGAAAAACTGTTTTTT
- - TRBJ2-7 TRBV3-1/TRBV3-2 CASSVDFYSGEQYF TGTGCCAGCAGCGTAGACTTCTACTCGGGCGAGCAGTACTTC
- - TRBJ2-1 TRBV5-1 CASSWTPGLIYNEQFF TGCGCCAGCAGCTGGACCCCGGGACTTATTTACAATGAGCAGTTCTTC
once TRBD1 TRBJ2-1 TRBV7-9 CASSLPPGGKGFF TGTGCCAGCAGCTTACCACCAGGGGGTAAGGGGTTCTTC
- TRBD2 TRBJ2-3 TRBV5-1 CASGGTSTTDTQYF TGCGCCAGCGGAGGGACTAGCACCACAGATACGCAGTATTTT
- - TRBJ1-6 TRBV2 CASSGRTESSYNSPLHF TGTGCCAGCAGTGGCCGGACAGAGAGCTCCTATAATTCACCCCTCCACTTT
- TRBD1 TRBJ2-5 TRBV5-1 CASSSGGAETQYF TGCGCCAGCAGTTCAGGGGGCGCGGAGACCCAGTACTTC
- TRBD2 TRBJ2-1 TRBV27 CASSLFRLAGGGEQFF TGTGCCAGCAGTTTGTTCCGGCTAGCGGGAGGAGGGGAGCAGTTCTTC
- - TRBJ2-2 TRBV28 CASSSTATGELFF TGTGCCAGCAGTTCAACAGCTACCGGGGAGCTGTTTTTT
- - TRBJ2-5 TRBV3-1/TRBV3-2 CASSQGRTGTRGYF TGTGCCAGCAGCCAAGGGAGGACCGGGACACGGGGGTACTTC
- TRBD1 TRBJ1-1 TRBV7-2 CASSLAGQGTEAFF TGTGCCAGCAGCTTAGCGGGACAGGGGACTGAAGCTTTCTTT
- TRBD1 TRBJ1-6 TRBV9 CASSPRKDRDYDSPLHF TGTGCCAGCAGCCCCCGAAAGGACAGGGATTATGATTCACCCCTCCACTTT
- - TRBJ2-7 TRBV21-1 CASSREGNVRVLLLEQYF TGTGCCAGCAGCAGGGAGGGTAACGTCAGAGTCCTCCTCCTAGAGCAGTACTTC
- TRBD1 TRBJ2-3 TRBV6-5 CASRPGQRTDTQYF TGTGCCAGCAGGCCGGGACAGAGAACAGATACGCAGTATTTT
- - TRBJ1-1 TRBV2 CASSVIGENTEAFF TGTGCCAGCAGTGTAATAGGGGAGAACACTGAAGCTTTCTTT
- TRBD1 TRBJ1-1 TRBV27 CATKGAGGYTEAFF TGTGCCACGAAGGGGGCGGGAGGGTACACTGAAGCTTTCTTT
few - TRBJ2-1 TRBV2 CASSRLEDGEQFF TGTGCCAGCAGTCGACTTGAAGACGGTGAGCAGTTCTTC
- TRBD1 TRBJ1-5 TRBV6-1 CASRAEDRASQPQHF TGTGCCAGCAGGGCTGAGGACAGGGCGAGTCAGCCCCAGCATTTT